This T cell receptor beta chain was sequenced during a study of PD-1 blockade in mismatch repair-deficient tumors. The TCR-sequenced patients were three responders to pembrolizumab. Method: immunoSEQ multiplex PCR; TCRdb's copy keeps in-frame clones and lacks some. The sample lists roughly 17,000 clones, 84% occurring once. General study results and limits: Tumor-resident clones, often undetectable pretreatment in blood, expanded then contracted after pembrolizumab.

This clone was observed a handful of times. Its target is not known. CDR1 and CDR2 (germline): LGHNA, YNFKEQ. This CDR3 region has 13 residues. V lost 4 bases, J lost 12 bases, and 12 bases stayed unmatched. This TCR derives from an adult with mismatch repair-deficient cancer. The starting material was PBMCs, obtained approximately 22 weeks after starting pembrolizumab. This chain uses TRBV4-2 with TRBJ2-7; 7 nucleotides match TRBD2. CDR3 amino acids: CASSPTVGGHRYF. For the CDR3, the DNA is TGTGCCAGCAGCCCGACAGTGGGAGGGCATCGGTACTTC.